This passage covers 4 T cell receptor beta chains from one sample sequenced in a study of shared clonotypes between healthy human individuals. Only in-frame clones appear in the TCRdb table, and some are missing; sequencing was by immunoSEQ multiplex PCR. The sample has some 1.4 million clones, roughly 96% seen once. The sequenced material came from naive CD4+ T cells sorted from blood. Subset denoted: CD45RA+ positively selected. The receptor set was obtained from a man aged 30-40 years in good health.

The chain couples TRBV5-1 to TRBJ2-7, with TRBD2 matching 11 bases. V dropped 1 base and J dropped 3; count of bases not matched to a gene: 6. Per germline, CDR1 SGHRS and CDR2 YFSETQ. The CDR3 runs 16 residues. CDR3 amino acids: CASSLSTSGSYYEQYF. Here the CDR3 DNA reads TGCGCCAGCAGCTTGTCCACTAGCGGGAGCTACTACGAGCAGTACTTC.

The CDR3 nucleotides are TGTGCCAGCAGCTCGGGAATAGCGGGAGTACTCTACGAGCAGTACTTC. It codes for CASSSGIAGVLYEQYF. The chain combines TRBV7-2 with TRBJ2-7; 9 positions match TRBD2. CDR3 length: 16 amino acids. The J segment lost 3 bases and the V segment lost 4 bases, leaving 10 bases of the junction unmatched. Germline CDR1 SGHTA, CDR2 FQGNSA.

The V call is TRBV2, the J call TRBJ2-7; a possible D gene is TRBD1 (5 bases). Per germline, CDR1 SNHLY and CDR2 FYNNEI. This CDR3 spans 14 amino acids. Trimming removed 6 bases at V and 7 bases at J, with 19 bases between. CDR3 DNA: TGTGCCAGCAGCCTACGGGCCTCAACAGGAGAGCAGTACTTC. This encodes CASSLRASTGEQYF.

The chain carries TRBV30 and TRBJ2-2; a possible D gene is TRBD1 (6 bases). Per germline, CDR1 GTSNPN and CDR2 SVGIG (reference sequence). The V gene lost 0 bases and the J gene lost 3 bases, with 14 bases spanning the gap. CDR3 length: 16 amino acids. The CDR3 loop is CAWSVPLGTYTGELFF. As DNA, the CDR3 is TGTGCCTGGAGTGTACCCTTAGGGACATACACCGGGGAGCTGTTTTTT.